This T cell receptor (beta chain) was identified during a study of T-cell memory formation after mild COVID-19. CDR1 is MNHEY and CDR2 is SVGAGI in the germline V gene. Losses at the gene ends were 6 bases for V and 5 bases for J; bases not matched to a gene: 12. CDR3 length: 15 amino acids. This clonotype was detected ten times or more. A single record per CDR3 protein comes from TCRdb applying MiXCR to the 5' RACE reads. The sample has a few hundred thousand distinct CDR3 sequences; 7.5% to 9.5% are singletons. Sequenced sample: PBMCs or a T cell subset sorted from them (not recorded which). The sequence was collected from a young man who had mild COVID-19 (a few samples of this study predate the infection). Cell type and time point are not known. V is TRBV6-5 and J is TRBJ2-5, with 7 bases fitting TRBD1. CDR3 in amino acids: CASRPPGQAMETQYF. Written as DNA, the CDR3 is TGTGCCAGCAGACCCCCCGGACAGGCCATGGAGACCCAGTACTTC.